The next 28 T cell receptor beta chains were all read from a single sample in a study of blood T cell repertoires in COVID-19. Assay: immunoSEQ multiplex PCR; the TCRdb copy retains only in-frame clones and omits some. The table lists approximately 210,000 clones, 70% to 90% of them singletons, with less than 7.5% in the top ten. The source material was peripheral blood. These receptors were collected from a middle-aged woman who had recovered from COVID-19.

CDR3 sequence reads: CASSQVRGTYEQYF. DNA for the CDR3: TGTGCCAGCAGCCAGGTGAGAGGGACCTACGAGCAGTACTTC. The gene calls are TRBV7-2 and TRBJ2-7; D is perhaps TRBD2 (5 bases). The CDR3 has 14 amino acids. Per germline, CDR1 SGHTA and CDR2 FQGNSA. V lost 5 bases and J lost 2, with 13 bases in between.

The chain has TRBV28 and TRBJ2-7; no clear D gene. This CDR3 region has 12 residues. V was shortened by 7 bases and J by 3 bases, with 10 bases between the two germline ends. Germline V gene data show CDR1 as MDHEN and CDR2 as SYDVKM. This CDR3 is CASTTTGYEQYF. DNA for the CDR3: TGTGCCAGCACCACGACGGGCTACGAGCAGTACTTC.

The chain's CDR3 is CAISGQISTDTQYF. CDR3 nucleotides: TGTGCCATCAGTGGGCAAATTAGCACAGATACGCAGTATTTT. V usage is TRBV10-3 and J usage is TRBJ2-3; D not certain. V gave up 4 bases and J gave up 0 bases, with 8 bases separating them. CDR1 is ENHRY, CDR2 SYGVKD, per germline. The CDR3 length is 14 residues.

The chain joins TRBV7-8 to TRBJ1-2; 9 nucleotides align to TRBD1. This CDR3 contains 15 residues. Germline CDR1 SGHVS, CDR2 FQNEAQ. The trim removed 3 bases at V and 8 bases at J, leaving 10 bases unmatched. CDR3 region: CASSLEGQGRRGYTF. For the CDR3, the DNA is TGTGCCAGCAGCTTGGAAGGACAGGGGCGACGCGGCTACACCTTC.

The gene calls are TRBV6-1 and TRBJ1-3; D gene uncertain. The CDR3 is 14 amino acids. Germline values: CDR1 MNHNS, CDR2 SASEGT. Trimming cost V 3 bases and J 0 bases, with 6 bases left between them. In DNA form, the CDR3 reads TGTGCCAGCAGTGATTTGTACTCTGGAAACACCATATATTTT. Amino acids: CASSDLYSGNTIYF.

The chain is built from TRBV6-4 and TRBJ1-5, with TRBD1 matching over 12 bases. Per germline, CDR1 MRHNA and CDR2 SNTAGT. V lost 2 bases to trimming and J lost 7 bases; unmatched junction nucleotides: 3. The CDR3 has 15 amino acids. In DNA form, the CDR3 reads TGTGCCAGCAGTGACACGGGACAGGGGGCCCAGCCCCAGCATTTT. Translation gives CASSDTGQGAQPQHF.

This chain links TRBV9 with TRBJ1-5; no reliable D call. The CDR3 totals 14 residues. The ends were cut back, 3 bases at V and 2 bases at J, with 9 bases in the middle. The germline V gene has CDR1 SGDLS and CDR2 YYNGEE. In DNA, the CDR3 is TGTGCCAGCAGCGCGGACTTGGGCAATCAGCCCCAGCATTTT. As protein: CASSADLGNQPQHF.

The chain is built from TRBV7-8 and TRBJ2-7; 8 bases are a match to TRBD2. The length of the CDR3 is 15 residues. Germline V gives CDR1 SGHVS, CDR2 FQNEAQ. The junction had 10 bases not matched to a gene; V was cut back by 5 bases and J by 4 bases. The DNA of the CDR3 is TGTGCCAGCAGCGTAGAAGCGGGAGTCCTTTACGAGCAGTACTTC. As protein: CASSVEAGVLYEQYF.

The rearrangement links TRBV20-1 to TRBJ2-7; possibly TRBD1 for D (5 bases). Germline V gene data show CDR1 as DFQATT and CDR2 as SNEGSKA (reference sequence). The V and J ends lost 5 bases and 6 bases respectively, with 11 bases between them. This CDR3 region has 11 residues. The CDR3 loop reads CSAPWQGEQYF. In nucleotides, the CDR3 is TGCAGTGCTCCCTGGCAGGGCGAGCAGTACTTC.

The rearrangement joins TRBV19 to TRBJ1-5; TRBD1 might be the D (5 bases). Trimming took off 5 bases at V and 0 bases at J, with 17 bases between the two ends. Germline V lookup: CDR1 LNHDA, CDR2 SQIVND (reference sequence). CDR3 length: 17 amino acids. The CDR3, as DNA: TGTGCCAGTAGTGATGAGACAGCTTCTGTTAGCAATCAGCCCCAGCATTTT. As protein: CASSDETASVSNQPQHF. Combining the CDR3 with reference TRBV19 and TRBJ1-5 gives the whole variable domain DGGITQSPKYLFRKEGQNVTLSCEQNLNHDAMYWYRQDPGQGLRLIYYSQIVNDFQKGDIAEGYSVSREKKESFPLTVTSAQKNPTAFYLCASSDETASVSNQPQHFGDGTRLSIL.

The gene calls are TRBV2 and TRBJ2-1, with D tentatively TRBD1 (5 bases). The CDR3 runs to 13 residues. The V gene's germline CDR1 is SNHLY and CDR2 FYNNEI. V lost 2 bases and J 8 bases, leaving 10 bases between the germline ends. The CDR3 sequence is CASSEQGSDEQFF. The CDR3 DNA follows: TGTGCCAGCAGTGAACAGGGATCGGATGAGCAGTTCTTC.

The DNA of the CDR3 is TGTGCCAGCAGTTTCCCCCGGGAGCCCTACAATGAGCAGTTCTTC. Translated, it gives CASSFPREPYNEQFF. The gene calls are TRBV28 and TRBJ2-1; D perhaps matches TRBD2 (6 bases). Trimming pared 3 bases from V and 2 bases from J, leaving 11 bases between. CDR3 length: 15 residues. Germline-derived CDR1 and CDR2 are MDHEN and SYDVKM.

This chain connects TRBV4-2 to TRBJ1-1, with 11 bases that match TRBD1. Per the germline V gene, CDR1 is LGHNA and CDR2 is YNFKEQ. CDR3 length equals 13 residues. Trimming at V came to 4 bases and at J to 6 bases, leaving 1 base not matched to a gene. Here the CDR3 DNA reads TGTGCCAGCAGCCGGGGACAGGGGGCTGAAGCTTTCTTT. It encodes CASSRGQGAEAFF.

This clone was picked up one time. J is TRBJ1-6 and V is TRBV11-2; D is uncertain. CDR3 length: 15 residues. Germline CDR1 and CDR2: SGHAT and FQNNGV. Trimming left V 5 bases short and J 5 bases short, with 13 bases between. The CDR3 nucleotides read TGTGCCAGCAGCAAGGAAAGGCTAGATAATTCACCCCTCCACTTT. Translation gives CASSKERLDNSPLHF. The whole variable domain, filled in from reference TRBV11-2 and TRBJ1-6, reads EAGVAQSPRYKIIEKRQSVAFWCNPISGHATLYWYQQILGQGPKLLIQFQNNGVVDDSQLPKDRFSAERLKGVDSTLKIQPAKLEDSAVYLCASSKERLDNSPLHFGNGTRLTVT.

CDR3: CASMIRGKRELNYNEQFF. CDR3 nucleotides: TGTGCCAGTATGATACGTGGGAAGCGGGAGTTGAACTACAATGAGCAGTTCTTC. The genes are TRBV19 and TRBJ2-1, with 8 bases matching TRBD2. V lost 7 bases and J lost 3; bases outside the gene matches: 17. The length of the CDR3 is 18 residues. Germline V CDR1 and CDR2: LNHDA, SQIVND (reference sequence).

The chain uses TRBV6-5 and TRBJ2-1; D unclear. Germline V gene lookup returns CDR1 MNHEY and CDR2 SVGAGI. The CDR3 consists of 13 residues. Trimming stripped 7 bases from V and 4 bases from J, with 11 bases between. The DNA of the CDR3 is TGTGCCAGCATCCGCGTATCTTACAATGAGCAGTTCTTC. It translates to CASIRVSYNEQFF.

J is TRBJ2-3 and V is TRBV7-8, with a tentative D call TRBD2 (7 bases). The CDR3 totals 15 residues. Per germline, CDR1 SGHVS and CDR2 FQNEAQ. Trimming took off 1 base at V and 4 bases at J, with 12 bases between the two ends. The CDR3 DNA sequence: TGTGCCAGCAGCTTAGGGGGGGGGCGGTCAGATACGCAGTATTTT. Translating it yields CASSLGGGRSDTQYF.

This chain connects TRBV7-9 to TRBJ1-2, with a weak D call TRBD1 (5 bases). The germline gives CDR1 SEHNR, CDR2 FQNEAQ (reference sequence). V lost 5 bases and J lost 4, with 14 bases in between. CDR3 length: 14 amino acids. The CDR3 DNA reads as TGTGCCAGCAGCCTCCGGGGGACGGGCTATGGCTACACCTTC. Translated: CASSLRGTGYGYTF.

The chain carries TRBV19 and TRBJ1-5; no reliable D call. The CDR3 is 14 amino acids. Germline V gene data show CDR1 as LNHDA and CDR2 as SQIVND (reference sequence). V lost 3 bases to trimming and J lost 3 bases, with 9 bases between them. CDR3 residues: CASSILGVNQPQHF. In nucleotides, the CDR3 is TGTGCCAGTAGTATCCTCGGGGTCAATCAGCCCCAGCATTTT.

The chain recombines TRBV3-1 (or the pseudogene TRBV3-2) with TRBJ1-6; D perhaps matches TRBD1 (6 bases). V was shortened by 1 base and J by 7 bases, with 17 bases between the two germline ends. In germline, CDR1 is LGHDT, CDR2 YNNKEL (reference sequence). This CDR3 has 17 amino acids. CDR3 residues: CASSQGMGTGRNSPLHF. Written as DNA, the CDR3 is TGTGCCAGCAGCCAAGGGATGGGCACAGGGCGGAATTCACCCCTCCACTTT.

The rearrangement uses TRBV3-1 (or the pseudogene TRBV3-2) and TRBJ2-1; 10 bases fit TRBD2. Germline values: CDR1 LGHDT, CDR2 YNNKEL (reference sequence). V trimming: 0 bases; J trimming: 0 bases; junction bases outside the gene matches: 11. The CDR3 has 20 amino acids. The CDR3 DNA reads TGTGCCAGCAGCCAAGATCAGGCTAGCGGGAGAGTAGGCTCCTACAATGAGCAGTTCTTC. Its protein product is CASSQDQASGRVGSYNEQFF.

The chain employs TRBV2 and TRBJ2-3; TRBD2 agrees at 12 bases. With 0 bases clipped from V and 8 bases from J, the junction kept 12 bases outside the gene matches. Germline lookup yields CDR1 SNHLY and CDR2 FYNNEI. The CDR3 has 18 amino acids. The CDR3, as DNA: TGTGCCAGCAGTGAAGCGTATGGACTAGCGGGACCCTCCAGTACGCAGTATTTT. Its translation is CASSEAYGLAGPSSTQYF.

In regard to this clone: This sample also contains other DNA sequences that code for the same CDR3. The chain joins TRBV24-1 to TRBJ2-7, with D perhaps TRBD1 (6 bases). V lost 4 bases and J 1 base, leaving 7 bases between the germline ends. The CDR3 is made up of 13 amino acids. Germline V gene sequence: CDR1 KGHDR, CDR2 SFDVKD. The CDR3 protein is CATSEGGSYEQYF. DNA of the CDR3: TGTGCCACCAGTGAAGGGGGTTCCTACGAGCAGTACTTC.

The V gene is TRBV6-2 or TRBV6-3, the J gene TRBJ1-4; D might be TRBD1 (6 bases). CDR1 MNHEY and CDR2 SVGEGT come from the germline V gene. This CDR3 is 19 amino acids long. Trimming took off 2 bases at V and 3 bases at J, with 22 bases between the two ends. The CDR3 reads CASSYDFSSQGRPNEKLFF. CDR3 DNA sequence: TGTGCCAGCAGTTACGATTTTTCATCGCAGGGGCGCCCTAATGAAAAACTGTTTTTT.

In this sample, this clone turned up once. This rearrangement joins TRBV29-1 to TRBJ1-2; 9 positions agree with TRBD1. The V gene end was trimmed by 3 bases and the J gene end by 4 bases; junction bases not matched to a gene: 15. CDR1 and CDR2 (germline): SQVTM, ANQGSEA. CDR3 length equals 17 residues. The CDR3 coding sequence is TGCAGCGTTGACCGGGACAGGGATAGTCCCAGCCTCTATGGCTACACCTTC. Translating it yields CSVDRDRDSPSLYGYTF. The variable domain in full, with the rest retrieved from reference TRBV29-1 and TRBJ1-2, is SAVISQKPSRDICQRGTSLTIQCQVDSQVTMMFWYRQQPGQSLTLIATANQGSEATYESGFVIDKFPISRPNLTFSTLTVSNMSPEDSSIYLCSVDRDRDSPSLYGYTFGSGTRLTVV.

The chain couples TRBV5-4 to TRBJ1-2; 8 nucleotides line up with TRBD1. The CDR3 runs to 16 residues. CDR1 is SGHNT, CDR2 YYREEE, per germline (reference sequence). The trim removed 4 bases at V and 7 bases at J, leaving 15 bases unmatched. CDR3 coding DNA: TGTGCCAGCAGCCACTCCTCACAGGGGCAGGGGGCTGGCTACACCTTC. This translates into CASSHSSQGQGAGYTF.

The rearrangement joins TRBV3-1 (or the pseudogene TRBV3-2) to TRBJ2-3; the match to TRBD1 covers 9 bases. Germline V gene lookup returns CDR1 LGHDT and CDR2 YNNKEL (reference sequence). Trimming at V came to 4 bases and at J to 6 bases, leaving 5 bases not matched to a gene. The CDR3 consists of 14 residues. The DNA for the CDR3 is TGTGCCAGCAGCCGGGGACAGGGAACTGATACGCAGTATTTT. Translating it yields CASSRGQGTDTQYF.

The V gene is TRBV30, the J gene TRBJ2-7; tentatively, D is TRBD2 (6 bases). The CDR3 has 15 amino acids. Germline CDR1 is GTSNPN and CDR2 is SVGIG (reference sequence). V was cut by 4 bases and J by 6 bases, with 22 bases left in between. This chain's CDR3 is CAWTQTGTGGIEQYF. CDR3 nucleotides: TGTGCCTGGACCCAAACCGGGACTGGGGGAATCGAGCAGTACTTC.